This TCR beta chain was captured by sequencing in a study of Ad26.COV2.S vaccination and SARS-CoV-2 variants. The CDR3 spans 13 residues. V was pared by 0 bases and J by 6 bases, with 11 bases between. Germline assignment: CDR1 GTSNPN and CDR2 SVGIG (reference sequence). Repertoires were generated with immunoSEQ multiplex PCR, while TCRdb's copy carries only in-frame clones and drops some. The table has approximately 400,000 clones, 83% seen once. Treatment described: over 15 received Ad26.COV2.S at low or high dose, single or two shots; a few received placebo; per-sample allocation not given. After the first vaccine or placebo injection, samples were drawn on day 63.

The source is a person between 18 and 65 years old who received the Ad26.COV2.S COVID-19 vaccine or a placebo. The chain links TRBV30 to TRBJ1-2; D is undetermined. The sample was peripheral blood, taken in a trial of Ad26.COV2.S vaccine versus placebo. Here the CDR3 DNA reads TGTGCCTGGAGTGTTTACCAGAACAATGGCTACACCTTC. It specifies CAWSVYQNNGYTF.